This T cell receptor beta chain was observed in a study of shared clonotypes between healthy human individuals. Study overall: Researchers assigned three CD4 naive, three CD4 memory, two CD8 naive and one CD8 memory plate to each donor.

The CDR3 has 15 amino acids. Germline-derived CDR1 and CDR2 are MNHEY and SVGAGI. V gave up 2 bases and J gave up 2 bases, with 12 bases separating them. Study results and limitations: Rarefaction showed that sequencing of sorted subsets was incomplete (despite large depth). It was the non-shared clonotypes that had lower generation probabilities than clonotypes shared by all four donors.

The protocol was immunoSEQ multiplex PCR, while the TCRdb copy is restricted to in-frame clones and leaves out a portion. The sample has 300,000 to 400,000 clones; 87% are singletons. Of note for this clone: Antigen specificity is unknown.

Input material: memory CD8+ T cells sorted from blood. Subset described: CD45RO+ cells pooled with CCR7-negative TemRA cells. The receptor was isolated from a man aged 18 to 30 in good health. This chain uses TRBV6-5 with TRBJ2-5; D is uncertain. The CDR3 protein is CASSYGIWGQETQYF. CDR3 sequence (DNA): TGTGCCAGCAGTTACGGGATCTGGGGACAAGAGACCCAGTACTTC.